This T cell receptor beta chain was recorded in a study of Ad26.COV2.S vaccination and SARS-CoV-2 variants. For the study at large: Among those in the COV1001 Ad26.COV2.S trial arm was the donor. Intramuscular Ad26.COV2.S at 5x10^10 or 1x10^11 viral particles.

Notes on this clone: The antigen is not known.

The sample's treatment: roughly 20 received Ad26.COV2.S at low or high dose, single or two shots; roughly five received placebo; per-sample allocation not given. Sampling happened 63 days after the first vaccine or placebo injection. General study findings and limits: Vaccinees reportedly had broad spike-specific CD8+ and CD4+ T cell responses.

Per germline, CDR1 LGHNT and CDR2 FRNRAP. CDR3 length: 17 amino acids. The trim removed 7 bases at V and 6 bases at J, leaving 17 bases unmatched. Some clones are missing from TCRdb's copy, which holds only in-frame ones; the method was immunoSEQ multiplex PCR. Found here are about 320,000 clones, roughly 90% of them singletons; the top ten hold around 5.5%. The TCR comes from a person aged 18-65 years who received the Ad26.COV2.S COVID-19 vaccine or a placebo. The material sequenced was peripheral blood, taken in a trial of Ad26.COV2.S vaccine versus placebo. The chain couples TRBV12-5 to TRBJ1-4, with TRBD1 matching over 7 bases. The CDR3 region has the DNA TGTGCTAGTGCCCTTCGAACAGGGACAGTTGCGGATGAAAAACTGTTTTTT. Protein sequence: CASALRTGTVADEKLFF.